Listed below are T cell receptor beta chains from one sample, sequenced in a study of human T cells and chemical hapten exposure. Each CDR3 protein is one row after TCRdb ran MiXCR on the RACE reads. The table shows 180,000 or so distinct CDR3 sequences, with around 13% occurring only once. The sample was whole blood, taken in connection with sensitization to the hapten diphenylcyclopropenone (DPC). The receptors were sampled from a woman aged 25 to 39 with alopecia areata. Some clones in this sample may be carry-over from other donors' samples. CDR3s include the opening cysteine and the closing phenylalanine or tryptophan. A D gene is named only where the DNA matches it firmly. Clone size, where shown, is once, few, many, or a class for clones that have expanded.

abundance	d_gene	v_gene	j_gene	CDR3aa	CDR3nt
few	.	TRBV6-5	TRBJ1-5	CATRQGRGNNQPQHF	TGTGCCACTCGCCAGGGCAGGGGAAACAATCAGCCCCAGCATTTT
.	.	TRBV27	TRBJ2-5	CASSQQGTQETQYF	TGTGCCAGCAGTCAACAGGGGACTCAAGAGACCCAGTACTTC
many	.	TRBV29-1	TRBJ1-4	CSAGGSPNEKLFF	TGCAGCGCCGGAGGTTCACCAAATGAAAAACTGTTTTTT
.	.	TRBV12-3/TRBV12-4	TRBJ1-2	CASSYQGNYGYTF	TGTGCCAGCAGTTATCAGGGAAACTATGGCTACACCTTC
many	.	TRBV29-1	TRBJ2-1	CSVDGAGVNNEQFF	TGCAGCGTTGACGGGGCAGGGGTCAACAATGAGCAGTTCTTC
.	.	TRBV7-2	TRBJ1-2	CASSLGGTNYGYTF	TGTGCCAGCAGCTTAGGAGGGACTAACTATGGCTACACCTTC
few	TRBD1	TRBV25-1	TRBJ1-2	CANPRTGHYGYTF	TGTGCCAACCCTAGGACAGGGCACTATGGCTACACCTTC
few	.	TRBV7-9	TRBJ2-4	CASSLSRGVSSVAKNIQYF	TGTGCCAGCAGCTTATCCAGGGGTGTGTCGAGCGTAGCCAAAAACATTCAGTACTTC
many	TRBD1	TRBV20-1	TRBJ1-2	CSAAGTGWVSYGYTF	TGCAGTGCAGCCGGGACAGGATGGGTGAGCTATGGCTACACCTTC
.	TRBD2	TRBV10-3	TRBJ2-1	CAISGSTSGLSSYNEQFF	TGTGCCATCAGTGGGTCGACTAGCGGACTAAGCTCCTACAATGAGCAGTTCTTC
many	.	TRBV7-3	TRBJ2-1	CASSNYGGEQFF	TGTGCCAGCAGCAATTATGGGGGTGAGCAGTTCTTC
few	.	TRBV4-1	TRBJ1-1	CASSGTSRVEAFF	TGCGCCAGCTCAGGGACTAGCAGGGTTGAAGCTTTCTTT
few	.	TRBV7-2	TRBJ2-1	CASSPDYNNEQFF	TGTGCCAGCAGCCCCGACTACAACAATGAGCAGTTCTTC
.	.	TRBV25-1	TRBJ2-7	CASSEYMIVDEQYF	TGTGCCAGCAGTGAATATATGATCGTGGACGAGCAGTACTTC
many	.	TRBV19	TRBJ1-2	CASSRRNRDGYTF	TGTGCCAGTAGTCGAAGGAACAGGGATGGCTACACCTTC
few	.	TRBV6-1	TRBJ1-2	CASTGQGIRYGYTF	TGTGCCAGCACCGGTCAGGGGATTCGCTATGGCTACACCTTC
.	.	TRBV3-1	TRBJ2-2	CASSQDATLRETGELFF	TGTGCCAGCAGCCAAGACGCTACGTTACGGGAAACCGGGGAGCTGTTTTTT
few	TRBD2	TRBV28	TRBJ2-1	CASSPYLAGAYNEQFF	TGTGCCAGCAGTCCCTACTTAGCGGGGGCTTACAATGAGCAGTTCTTC
.	.	TRBV10-3	TRBJ1-5	CAISPNVDQPQHF	TGTGCCATCAGTCCGAATGTGGATCAGCCCCAGCATTTT
.	.	TRBV7-2	TRBJ2-4	CASSSREPGSGKNIQYF	TGTGCCAGCAGCTCTAGGGAGCCAGGGTCGGGCAAAAACATTCAGTACTTC
many	.	TRBV3-2	TRBJ1-2	CVSSPHLRAWDYGYTF	TGTGTCAGCAGCCCCCACCTCCGGGCGTGGGACTATGGCTACACCTTC
few	.	TRBV18	TRBJ1-3	CASSPGQANSGNTIYF	TGTGCCAGCTCACCGGGGCAGGCGAACTCTGGAAACACCATATATTTT
few	TRBD1	TRBV5-6	TRBJ1-1	CASSPDRFTEAFF	TGTGCCAGCAGCCCGGACAGGTTCACTGAAGCTTTCTTT
.	TRBD1	TRBV20-1	TRBJ2-2	CSARGTGRYTGELFF	TGCAGTGCTAGGGGGACAGGGAGATACACCGGGGAGCTGTTTTTT
.	.	TRBV11-1	TRBJ2-7	CASSPRTTYEQYF	TGTGCCAGCAGCCCGCGGACAACCTACGAGCAGTACTTC
many	.	TRBV28	TRBJ2-2	CASKGAGPDGELFF	TGTGCCAGCAAGGGAGCAGGGCCGGACGGGGAGCTGTTTTTT
many	.	TRBV7-2	TRBJ2-3	CASSLVSDTQYF	TGTGCCAGCAGCTTAGTTTCAGATACGCAGTATTTT
few	TRBD1	TRBV28	TRBJ2-5	CASSRTGYETQYF	TGTGCCAGCAGTCGGACAGGGTATGAGACCCAGTACTTC
once	.	TRBV2	TRBJ2-7	CASSEEGLGLGQYF	TGTGCCAGCAGTGAAGAAGGACTGGGCTTAGGGCAGTACTTC
many	.	TRBV6-2/TRBV6-3	TRBJ2-5	CASGAKGSAQETQYF	TGTGCCAGCGGAGCGAAAGGGAGCGCACAAGAGACCCAGTACTTC
few	TRBD2	TRBV14	TRBJ2-1	CASSQHSSGRGNEQFF	TGTGCCAGCAGCCAACATTCTAGCGGGAGGGGGAATGAGCAGTTCTTC
.	.	TRBV28	TRBJ1-3	CASSLGGNSGNTIYF	TGTGCCAGCAGTTTAGGCGGAAACTCTGGAAACACCATATATTTT
.	.	TRBV29-1	TRBJ1-2	CSVVEGANYGYTF	TGCAGCGTTGTAGAGGGGGCTAACTATGGCTACACCTTC
few	TRBD2	TRBV27	TRBJ2-3	CASSLTREASSTDTQYF	TGTGCCAGCAGTTTAACGCGGGAGGCTTCTAGCACAGATACGCAGTATTTT
few	.	TRBV6-2/TRBV6-3	TRBJ1-3	CASSFPSGNTIYF	TGTGCCAGCAGTTTCCCCTCTGGAAACACCATATATTTT
.	.	TRBV12-5	TRBJ2-5	CASGEEGTQYF	TGTGCTAGTGGGGAAGAGGGGACCCAGTACTTC
many	.	TRBV10-3	TRBJ2-3	CAISEDPGTDTQYF	TGTGCCATCAGCGAGGACCCTGGCACAGATACGCAGTATTTT
.	.	TRBV27	TRBJ1-5	CASSLFINEPQHF	TGTGCCAGCAGTTTATTTATCAACGAGCCCCAGCATTTT
many	.	TRBV7-2	TRBJ1-5	CASSLGGVSNQPQHF	TGTGCCAGCAGCTTAGGTGGGGTAAGCAATCAGCCCCAGCATTTT
.	.	TRBV10-3	TRBJ1-6	CAISGRVGDSPLHF	TGTGCCATCAGTGGCAGGGTGGGGGATTCACCCCTCCACTTT
.	TRBD2	TRBV2	TRBJ2-3	CASSGLAASDTQYF	TGTGCCAGCAGTGGACTAGCGGCGTCAGATACGCAGTATTTT
few	.	TRBV29-1	TRBJ2-1	CSGWPGGGGAYNEQFF	TGCAGCGGTTGGCCAGGAGGCGGAGGGGCGTACAATGAGCAGTTCTTC
many	.	TRBV4-3	TRBJ2-6	CASSQEWAGANVLTF	TGCGCCAGCAGCCAAGAATGGGCTGGGGCCAACGTCCTGACTTTC
.	.	TRBV12-3/TRBV12-4	TRBJ1-2	CASSQDPSLSGYTF	TGTGCCAGCAGCCAAGACCCTTCCCTTAGTGGCTACACCTTC
few	TRBD2	TRBV7-2	TRBJ2-7	CASSVDPGLVIYEQYF	TGTGCCAGCAGCGTCGACCCGGGACTAGTGATCTACGAGCAGTACTTC
.	.	TRBV6-5	TRBJ1-5	CASSNARYQPQHF	TGTGCCAGCAGCAATGCGAGGTATCAGCCCCAGCATTTT
few	.	TRBV4-2	TRBJ2-1	CASSQRDGGADNEQFF	TGTGCCAGCAGCCAACGGGACGGGGGAGCCGACAATGAGCAGTTCTTC
.	TRBD2	TRBV2	TRBJ2-3	CASSEASGGADTQYF	TGTGCCAGCAGTGAAGCTAGCGGGGGGGCAGATACGCAGTATTTT
few	TRBD2	TRBV20-1	TRBJ2-4	CSANPSGSGGKNIQYF	TGCAGTGCTAACCCTAGCGGGAGTGGTGGCAAAAACATTCAGTACTTC
few	TRBD2	TRBV18	TRBJ2-3	CASSPRTSGGTDTQYF	TGTGCCAGCTCACCGCGGACTAGCGGGGGCACAGATACGCAGTATTTT
few	.	TRBV7-9	TRBJ2-2	CASSSNVPTGELFF	TGTGCCAGCAGCTCTAATGTGCCCACCGGGGAGCTGTTTTTT
.	.	TRBV11-2	TRBJ2-2	CASSSLSGTENTGELFF	TGTGCCAGCAGCTCGCTTTCGGGGACGGAGAACACCGGGGAGCTGTTTTTT
few	.	TRBV25-1	TRBJ2-5	CASSEFKGQETQYF	TGTGCCAGCAGTGAATTCAAGGGGCAAGAGACCCAGTACTTC
.	.	TRBV4-3	TRBJ1-1	CASSRTTGNTEAFF	TGCGCCAGCAGCCGAACCACAGGGAACACTGAAGCTTTCTTT
.	TRBD2	TRBV6-5	TRBJ2-2	CASRLAGASNTGELFF	TGTGCCAGCAGGCTAGCGGGGGCCTCGAACACCGGGGAGCTGTTTTTT
many	.	TRBV20-1	TRBJ1-3	CSVNRVAGNTIYF	TGCAGTGTAAACAGGGTAGCTGGAAACACCATATATTTT
few	.	TRBV7-8	TRBJ2-7	CASSPTGQNLHEQYF	TGTGCCAGCAGCCCAACGGGACAAAATCTTCACGAGCAGTACTTC
many	TRBD2	TRBV6-6	TRBJ2-1	CASSYVSASGGGEQFF	TGTGCCAGCAGTTACGTATCGGCTAGCGGGGGGGGTGAGCAGTTCTTC
many	.	TRBV9	TRBJ2-1	CASSVALGRGTYNEQFF	TGTGCCAGCAGCGTAGCTTTAGGCAGGGGTACTTACAATGAGCAGTTCTTC